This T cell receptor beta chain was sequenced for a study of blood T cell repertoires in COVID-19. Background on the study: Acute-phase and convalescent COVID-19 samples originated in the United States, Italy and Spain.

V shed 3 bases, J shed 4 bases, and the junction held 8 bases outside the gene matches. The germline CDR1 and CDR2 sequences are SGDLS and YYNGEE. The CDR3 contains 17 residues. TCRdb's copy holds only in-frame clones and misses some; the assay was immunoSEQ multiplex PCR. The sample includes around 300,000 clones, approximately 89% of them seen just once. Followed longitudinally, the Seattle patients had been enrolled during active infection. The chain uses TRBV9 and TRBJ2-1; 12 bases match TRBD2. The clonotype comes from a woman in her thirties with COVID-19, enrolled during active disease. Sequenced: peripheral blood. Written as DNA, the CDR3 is TGTGCCAGCAGCGCCAGGACTAGCGGGGCTGTATACAATGAGCAGTTCTTC. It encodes CASSARTSGAVYNEQFF.